This T cell receptor (beta chain) was documented in a study of blood T cell repertoires in COVID-19. Overall study: Researchers got acute and convalescent COVID-19 samples from the United States, Italy and Spain. From T cells, B-cell-depleted T cells, or PBMCs came the material, which was cDNA or gDNA.

The assay was immunoSEQ multiplex PCR, and TCRdb's table has in-frame clones only and misses some. The table has about 88,000 clones, roughly 88% seen once; the top ten hold roughly 3%. The CDR3 extends over 15 amino acids. Germline assignment: CDR1 MGHRA and CDR2 YSYEKL. V was cut by 3 bases and J by 4 bases, with 15 bases left in between. The sequencing sample was made of peripheral blood. The TCR comes from a woman of 80 years or more with acute or convalescent COVID-19. The rearrangement links TRBV4-1 to TRBJ1-2; TRBD1 might be the D (5 bases). CDR3 loop: CASSQPGQGGYGYTF. CDR3 sequence (DNA): TGCGCCAGCAGCCAGCCTGGGCAGGGTGGCTATGGCTACACCTTC.